The source of this TCR beta chain is a study of T cells expressing NK-cell markers. The CDR3 loop spans 16 amino acids. Germline lookup yields CDR1 MNHEY and CDR2 SVGEGT. TCRdb re-called the 5' RACE reads; one entry per CDR3 protein, DNA not given. The record lists fewer than 400,000 distinct CDR3 sequences, of which the ten most abundant hold around 10%. Sample: blood T cells: a sorted CD56 or NKG2C T cell subset, CD4+ or CD8+ T cells, or bulk PBMC T cells (not recorded which). The J gene is TRBJ2-1, the V gene TRBV6-2 or TRBV6-3; TCRdb reports TRBD1, a call that lacks DNA to check it against. This clonotype was obtained from a woman between 50 and 59 years old in good health. CDR3 in amino acids: CASSKPDRVEHNEQFF.